The T cell receptor beta chain under discussion was sequenced for a study of metastatic and nonmetastatic thyroid tumors. Prior to thyroid surgery, none of the patients had received any treatment. TCRdb ran MiXCR on the PCR reads. The sample consists of tens of thousands of clones, about 12% of them appearing once. Worth noting for this clone: Here the CDR3 omits its conserved ending phenylalanine or tryptophan, so a read error is the likely source.

The V and J ends lost 1 base and 7 bases, in that order; junction bases with no gene match: 3. This CDR3 has 14 residues. The germline V gene encodes CDR1 SGDLS and CDR2 YYNGEE. The TCR sequence derives from a female donor with papillary thyroid cancer or a benign thyroid nodule (not recorded which). Some clones in this sample may be carry-over from other donors' samples. Input material: tumor tissue. This chain uses TRBV9 with TRBJ2-4; 9 bases fit TRBD1. The CDR3 is CASSVRTGDNIQYS. CDR3 coding DNA: TGTGCCAGCAGCGTAAGGACAGGGGATAACATTCAGTACTCC.